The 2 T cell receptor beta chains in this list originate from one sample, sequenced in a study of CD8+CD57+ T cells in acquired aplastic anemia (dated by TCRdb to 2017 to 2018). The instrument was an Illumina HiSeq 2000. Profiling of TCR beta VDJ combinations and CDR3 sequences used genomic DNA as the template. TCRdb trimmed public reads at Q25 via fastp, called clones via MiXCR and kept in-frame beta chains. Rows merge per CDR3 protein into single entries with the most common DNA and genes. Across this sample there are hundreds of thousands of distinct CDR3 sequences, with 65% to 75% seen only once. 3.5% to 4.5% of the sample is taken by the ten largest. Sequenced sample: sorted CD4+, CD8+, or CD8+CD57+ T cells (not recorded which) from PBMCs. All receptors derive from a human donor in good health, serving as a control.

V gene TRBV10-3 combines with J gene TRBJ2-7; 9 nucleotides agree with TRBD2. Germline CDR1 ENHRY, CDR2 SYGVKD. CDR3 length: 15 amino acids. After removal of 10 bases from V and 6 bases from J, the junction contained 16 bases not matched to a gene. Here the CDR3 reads CASRYAAGGPSEQYF. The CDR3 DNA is TGTGCCAGCAGATACGCGGCGGGAGGGCCTTCCGAGCAGTACTTC.

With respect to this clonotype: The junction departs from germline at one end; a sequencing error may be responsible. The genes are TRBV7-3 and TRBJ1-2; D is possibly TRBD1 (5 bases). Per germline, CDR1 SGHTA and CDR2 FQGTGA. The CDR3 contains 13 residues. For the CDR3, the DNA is TGTGCCACCAGCTTCGAGGGGATGAAGCGCTACCCCTTC. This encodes CATSFEGMKRYPF. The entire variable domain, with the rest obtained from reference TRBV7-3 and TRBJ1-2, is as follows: GAGVSQTPSNKVTEKGKYVELRCDPISGHTALYWYRQSLGQGPEFLIYFQGTGAADDSGLPNDRFFAVRPEGSVSTLKIQRTERGDSAVYLCATSFEGMKRYPFGSGTRLTVV.